The 16 T cell receptor beta chains reported below all come from one sample, sequenced in a study of T cell clones after liver transplantation (dated by TCRdb to 2018 to 2020). What this sample's time point label stands for: pre-transplant. The method behind the library was the immunoSEQ multiplex PCR assay. This immuneACCESS table, as held by TCRdb, lists in-frame sequences with V and J called but not all clones. Of the missing ones, under half trace to an unresolved V gene in checked studies; the others have no known cause. This sample has some 60,000 clones in its table, and 71% of those were observed once. Together, the top ten hold 15% of the sample. Sequenced here: CD4+ T cells from blood, sampled before liver transplant. The origin of the receptors is a human donor who received a liver transplant.

V is TRBV4-1 and J is TRBJ2-1; D may be TRBD2 (6 bases). V gave up 1 base and J gave up 7 bases, with 17 bases separating them. Per the germline V gene, CDR1 is MGHRA and CDR2 is YSYEKL. The CDR3 is made up of 16 amino acids. CDR3 in DNA: TGCGCCAGCAGCCAAGTTTTAAGACTAGGCCTAAATGAGCAGTTCTTC. Translating it yields CASSQVLRLGLNEQFF.

This clone was counted at least ten times. The chain links TRBV6-4 to TRBJ1-1, with a possible D match to TRBD1 (6 bases). V dropped 1 base and J dropped 1 base, with 7 bases sitting between them. CDR3 length equals 14 residues. From germline, CDR1 is MRHNA and CDR2 SNTAGT. CDR3 residues: CASSDLGQNTEAFF. The DNA for the CDR3 is TGTGCCAGCAGTGACTTGGGACAGAACACTGAAGCTTTCTTT.

The J gene is TRBJ1-4, the V gene TRBV7-9; D uncertain. Trimming took 2 bases from V and 0 from J, leaving 7 bases between them. CDR3 length equals 15 residues. Per the germline V gene, CDR1 is SEHNR and CDR2 is FQNEAQ (reference sequence). The CDR3 loop is CASSLSSTTNEKLFF. In DNA form, the CDR3 reads TGTGCCAGCAGCTTATCTAGTACAACTAATGAAAAACTGTTTTTT.

CDR3 residues: CASSSSGGANEQFF. For the CDR3, the DNA is TGTGCCAGCAGCTCGAGCGGGGGGGCTAATGAGCAGTTCTTC. This chain uses TRBV7-8 with TRBJ2-1; 10 nucleotides align to TRBD2. CDR3 length: 14 residues. Germline lookup yields CDR1 SGHVS and CDR2 FQNEAQ. With 4 bases clipped from V and 7 bases from J, the junction kept 4 bases outside the gene matches.

This clone was seen a single time. CDR3 region: CASSEPDSSNEKLFF. CDR3 nucleotide sequence: TGCGCCAGCAGTGAGCCGGACAGCTCTAATGAAAAACTGTTTTTT. The chain links TRBV10-2 to TRBJ1-4; D perhaps matches TRBD1 (6 bases). V shed 2 bases and J shed 3 bases, with 10 bases lying between them. Germline lookup yields CDR1 WSHSY and CDR2 SAAADI. CDR3 length equals 15 residues.

The gene calls are TRBV15 and TRBJ2-1, with TRBD1 as a possible D gene (6 bases). Germline CDR1 and CDR2: LNHNV and YYDKDF (reference sequence). The CDR3 covers 14 residues. V shed 0 bases and J shed 8 bases, with 11 bases lying between them. The CDR3 here is CATSREGAVHEQFF. In nucleotides, the CDR3 is TGTGCCACCAGCAGAGAGGGGGCCGTACATGAGCAGTTCTTC.

This chain connects TRBV19 to TRBJ2-7; possibly TRBD1 for D (6 bases). Germline loops: CDR1 LNHDA, CDR2 SQIVND (reference sequence). This CDR3 region has 15 residues. The V gene lost 1 base and the J gene lost 2 bases, with 12 bases spanning the gap. For the CDR3, the DNA is TGTGCCAGTAGTATAGCAGGGGTGAGGGCCTACGAGCAGTACTTC. Its protein is CASSIAGVRAYEQYF. The full variable domain, rest sourced from reference TRBV19 and TRBJ2-7, is DGGITQSPKYLFRKEGQNVTLSCEQNLNHDAMYWYRQDPGQGLRLIYYSQIVNDFQKGDIAEGYSVSREKKESFPLTVTSAQKNPTAFYLCASSIAGVRAYEQYFGPGTRLTVT.

This chain uses TRBV10-1 with TRBJ2-2; 8 bases are a match to TRBD2. After removal of 3 bases from V and 4 bases from J, the junction contained 4 bases not matched to a gene. Germline V gene data show CDR1 as WNHNN and CDR2 as SYGVQD (reference sequence). CDR3 size: 15 residues. Here the CDR3 reads CASSEKRGFTGELFF. The CDR3 coding sequence is TGCGCCAGCAGTGAAAAGCGGGGGTTCACCGGGGAGCTGTTTTTT.

The chain employs TRBV2 and TRBJ2-3; the D is unclear. The germline CDR1 and CDR2 sequences are SNHLY and FYNNEI. V gave up 4 bases and J gave up 2 bases, with 7 bases separating them. The CDR3 extends over 13 amino acids. The CDR3 region is CASSALNTDTQYF. CDR3 sequence (DNA): TGTGCCAGCAGTGCGCTAAACACAGATACGCAGTATTTT.

J is TRBJ1-5 and V is TRBV6-4; D is uncertain. V was clipped by 4 bases and J by 4 bases, with 8 bases between them. There are 13 residues in the CDR3. Looked up from germline, CDR1 is MRHNA and CDR2 is SNTAGT. CDR3 bases: TGTGCCAGCAGTGTTGAGGAGAATCAGCCCCAGCATTTT. Amino acids: CASSVEENQPQHF.

The rearrangement joins TRBV10-1 to TRBJ1-5; D is possibly TRBD1 (5 bases). The CDR3 contains 17 residues. The V end lost 0 bases, the J end lost 2 bases, and 14 bases lay between the germline ends. CDR1 and CDR2 from the germline V gene are WNHNN and SYGVQD (reference sequence). This CDR3 reads CASSESRRGQGNQPQHF. Here the CDR3 DNA reads TGCGCCAGCAGTGAGTCGAGGAGGGGTCAAGGCAATCAGCCCCAGCATTTT.

Comment on this clone: The identical CDR3 is also encoded by other nucleotide sequences in the sample. The J gene is TRBJ1-5, the V gene TRBV27, with 8 bases matching TRBD1. The junction had 3 bases not matched to a gene; V was cut back by 2 bases and J by 6 bases. This CDR3 spans 14 amino acids. CDR1 MNHEY and CDR2 SMNVEV come from the germline V gene (reference sequence). DNA of the CDR3: TGTGCCAGCAGTTTACAGGGGGCAGGTCAGCCCCAGCATTTT. It codes for CASSLQGAGQPQHF.

The chain has TRBV4-2 and TRBJ2-7; 8 bases match TRBD1. CDR1 LGHNA and CDR2 YNFKEQ come from the germline V gene. The J segment lost 1 base and the V segment lost 1 base, leaving 18 bases of the junction unmatched. The CDR3 contains 20 residues. DNA for the CDR3: TGTGCCAGCAGCCAAGGCCGTTTTGAATCCGGGACAGGTAAATCCTACGAGCAGTACTTC. This codes for CASSQGRFESGTGKSYEQYF.

The V call is TRBV19, the J call TRBJ2-5; TRBD1 matches 7 bases. CDR1 LNHDA and CDR2 SQIVND come from the germline V gene (reference sequence). The CDR3 length is 15 residues. V lost 8 bases and J lost 7; bases outside the gene matches: 16. The CDR3 spells CASSSGTALSGTQYF. CDR3 nucleotides: TGTGCCAGTTCCTCCGGGACAGCGCTTTCAGGGACCCAGTACTTC.

This clone showed up just once. V gene TRBV7-2 combines with J gene TRBJ1-1; no firm D call. Germline-derived CDR1 and CDR2 are SGHTA and FQGNSA. V was trimmed by 2 bases and J by 1 base, leaving 5 bases between them. This CDR3 region has 13 residues. This chain's CDR3 is CASSLQANTEAFF. The CDR3 bases are TGTGCCAGCAGCTTACAGGCGAACACTGAAGCTTTCTTT.

The V call is TRBV5-8, the J call TRBJ1-5, with D possibly matching TRBD1 (5 bases). The CDR3 runs 14 residues. Germline CDR1 reads SGHTS; CDR2 reads YDEGEE. With 6 bases removed from V and 2 bases from J, the gap between germline ends came to 12 bases. Here the CDR3 DNA reads TGTGCCAGCAACGGTGGGGGGGGCAATCAGCCCCAGCATTTT. It is translated as CASNGGGGNQPQHF.